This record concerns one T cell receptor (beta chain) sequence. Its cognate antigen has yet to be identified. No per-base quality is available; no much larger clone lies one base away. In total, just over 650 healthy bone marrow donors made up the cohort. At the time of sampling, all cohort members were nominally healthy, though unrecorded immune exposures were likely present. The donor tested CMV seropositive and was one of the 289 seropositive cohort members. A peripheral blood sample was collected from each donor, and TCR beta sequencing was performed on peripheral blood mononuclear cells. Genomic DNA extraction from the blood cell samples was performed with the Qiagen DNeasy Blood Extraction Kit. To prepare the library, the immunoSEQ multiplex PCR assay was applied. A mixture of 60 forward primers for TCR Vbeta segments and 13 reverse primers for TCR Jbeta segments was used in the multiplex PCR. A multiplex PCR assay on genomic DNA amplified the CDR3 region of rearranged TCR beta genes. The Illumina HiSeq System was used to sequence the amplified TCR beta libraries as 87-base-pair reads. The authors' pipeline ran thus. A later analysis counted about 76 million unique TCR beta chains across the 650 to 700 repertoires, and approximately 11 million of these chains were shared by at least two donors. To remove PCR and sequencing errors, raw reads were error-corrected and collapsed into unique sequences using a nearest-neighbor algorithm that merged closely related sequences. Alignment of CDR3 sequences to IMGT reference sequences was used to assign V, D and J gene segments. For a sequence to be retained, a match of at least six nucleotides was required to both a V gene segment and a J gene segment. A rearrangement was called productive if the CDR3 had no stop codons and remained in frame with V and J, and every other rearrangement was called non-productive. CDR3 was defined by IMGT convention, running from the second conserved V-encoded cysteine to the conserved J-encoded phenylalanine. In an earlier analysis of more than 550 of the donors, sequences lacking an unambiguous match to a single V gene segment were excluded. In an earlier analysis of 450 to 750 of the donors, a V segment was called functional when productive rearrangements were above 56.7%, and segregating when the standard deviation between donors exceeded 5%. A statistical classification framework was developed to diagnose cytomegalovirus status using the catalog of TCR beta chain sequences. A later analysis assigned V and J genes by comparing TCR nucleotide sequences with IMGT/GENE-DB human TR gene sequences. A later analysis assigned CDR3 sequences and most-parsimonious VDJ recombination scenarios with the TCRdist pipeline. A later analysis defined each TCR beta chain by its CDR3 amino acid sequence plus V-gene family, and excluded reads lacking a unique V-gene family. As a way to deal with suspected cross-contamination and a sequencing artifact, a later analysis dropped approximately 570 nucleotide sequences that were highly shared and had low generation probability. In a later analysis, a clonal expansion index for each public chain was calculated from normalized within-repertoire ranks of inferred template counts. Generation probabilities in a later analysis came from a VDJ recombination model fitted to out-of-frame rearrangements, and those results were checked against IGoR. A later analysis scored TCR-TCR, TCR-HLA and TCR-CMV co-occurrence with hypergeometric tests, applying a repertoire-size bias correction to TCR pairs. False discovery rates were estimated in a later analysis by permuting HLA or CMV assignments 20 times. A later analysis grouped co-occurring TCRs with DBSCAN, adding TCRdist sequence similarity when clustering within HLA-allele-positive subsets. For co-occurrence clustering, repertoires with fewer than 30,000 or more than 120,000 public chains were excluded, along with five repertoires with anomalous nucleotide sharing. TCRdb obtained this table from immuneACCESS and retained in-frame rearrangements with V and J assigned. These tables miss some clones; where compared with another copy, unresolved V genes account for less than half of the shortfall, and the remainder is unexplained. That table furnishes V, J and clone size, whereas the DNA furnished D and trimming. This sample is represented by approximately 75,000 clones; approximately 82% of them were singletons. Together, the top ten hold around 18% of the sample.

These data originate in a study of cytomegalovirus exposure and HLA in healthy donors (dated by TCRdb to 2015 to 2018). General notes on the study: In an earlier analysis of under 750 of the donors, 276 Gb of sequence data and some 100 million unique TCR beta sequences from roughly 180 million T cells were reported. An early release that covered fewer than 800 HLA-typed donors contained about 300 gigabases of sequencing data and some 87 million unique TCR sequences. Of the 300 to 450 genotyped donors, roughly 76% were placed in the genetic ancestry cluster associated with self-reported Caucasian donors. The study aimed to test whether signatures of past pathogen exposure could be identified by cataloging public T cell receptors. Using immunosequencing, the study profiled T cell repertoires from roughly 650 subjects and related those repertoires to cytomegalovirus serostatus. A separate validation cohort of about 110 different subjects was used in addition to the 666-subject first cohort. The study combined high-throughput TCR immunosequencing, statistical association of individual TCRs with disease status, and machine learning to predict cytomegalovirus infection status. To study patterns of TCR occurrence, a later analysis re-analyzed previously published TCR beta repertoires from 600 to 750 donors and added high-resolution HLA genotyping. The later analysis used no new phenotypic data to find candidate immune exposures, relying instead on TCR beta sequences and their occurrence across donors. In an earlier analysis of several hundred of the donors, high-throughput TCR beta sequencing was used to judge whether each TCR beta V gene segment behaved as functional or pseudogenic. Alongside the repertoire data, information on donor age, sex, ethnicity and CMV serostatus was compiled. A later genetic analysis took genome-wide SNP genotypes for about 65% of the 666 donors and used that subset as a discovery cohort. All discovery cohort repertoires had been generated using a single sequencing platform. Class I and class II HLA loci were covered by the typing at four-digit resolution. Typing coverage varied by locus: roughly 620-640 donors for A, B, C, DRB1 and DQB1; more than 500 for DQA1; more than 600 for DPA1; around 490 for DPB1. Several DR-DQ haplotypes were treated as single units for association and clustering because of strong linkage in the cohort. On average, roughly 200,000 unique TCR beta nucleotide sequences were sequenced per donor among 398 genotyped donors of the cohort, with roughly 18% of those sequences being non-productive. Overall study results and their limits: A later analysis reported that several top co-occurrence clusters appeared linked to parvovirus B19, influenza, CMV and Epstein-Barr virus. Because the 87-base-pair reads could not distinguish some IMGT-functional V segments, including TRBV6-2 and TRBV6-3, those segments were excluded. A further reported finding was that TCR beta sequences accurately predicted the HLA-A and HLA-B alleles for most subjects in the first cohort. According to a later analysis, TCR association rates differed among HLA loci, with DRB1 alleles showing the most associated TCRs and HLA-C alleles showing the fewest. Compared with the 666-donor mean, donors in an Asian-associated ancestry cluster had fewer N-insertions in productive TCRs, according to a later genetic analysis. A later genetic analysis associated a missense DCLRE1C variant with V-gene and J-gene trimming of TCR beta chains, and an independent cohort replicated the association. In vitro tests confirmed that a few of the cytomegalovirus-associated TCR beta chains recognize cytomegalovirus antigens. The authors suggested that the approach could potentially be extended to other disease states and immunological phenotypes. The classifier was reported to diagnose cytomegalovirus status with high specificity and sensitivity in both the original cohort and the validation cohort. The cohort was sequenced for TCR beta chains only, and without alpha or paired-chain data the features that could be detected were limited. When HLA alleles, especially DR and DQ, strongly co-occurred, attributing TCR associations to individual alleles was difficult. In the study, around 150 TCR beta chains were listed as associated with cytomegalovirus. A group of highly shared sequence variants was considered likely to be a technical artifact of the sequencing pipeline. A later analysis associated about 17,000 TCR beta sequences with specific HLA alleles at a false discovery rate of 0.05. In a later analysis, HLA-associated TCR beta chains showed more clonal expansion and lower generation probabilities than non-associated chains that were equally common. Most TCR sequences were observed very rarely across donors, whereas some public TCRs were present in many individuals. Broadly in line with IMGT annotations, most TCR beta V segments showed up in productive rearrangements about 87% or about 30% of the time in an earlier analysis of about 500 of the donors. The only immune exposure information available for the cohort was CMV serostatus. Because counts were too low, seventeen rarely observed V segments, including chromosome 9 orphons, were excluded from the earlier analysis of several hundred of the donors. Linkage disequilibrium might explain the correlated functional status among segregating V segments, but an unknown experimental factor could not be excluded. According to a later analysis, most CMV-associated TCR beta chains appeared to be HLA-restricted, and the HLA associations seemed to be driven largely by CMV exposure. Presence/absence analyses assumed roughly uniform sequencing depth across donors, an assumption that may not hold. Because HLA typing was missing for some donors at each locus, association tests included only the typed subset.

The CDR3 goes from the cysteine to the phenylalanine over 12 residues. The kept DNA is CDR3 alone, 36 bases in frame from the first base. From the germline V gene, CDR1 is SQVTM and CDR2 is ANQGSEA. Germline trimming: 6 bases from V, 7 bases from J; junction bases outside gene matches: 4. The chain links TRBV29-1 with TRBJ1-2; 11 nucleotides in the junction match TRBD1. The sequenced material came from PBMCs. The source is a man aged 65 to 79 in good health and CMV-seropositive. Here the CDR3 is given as CSVGQGVSGYTF. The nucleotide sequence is TGCAGCGTGGGACAGGGGGTATCTGGCTACACCTTC.